Included here is one T cell receptor (beta chain) sequence, with context. This sample is part of a study of blood T cell repertoires in COVID-19. The age range of participants was 18 to 89 years, with residence in roughly 25 US areas. Clinical history reported by participants formed the basis on which cohorts were assigned. Recovered status applied to Cohort 3 donors who had two consecutive negative PCRs. It also applied to those with clearance or with symptom resolution. The V end lost 1 base, the J end lost 5 bases, and 5 bases lay between the germline ends. The CDR3 extends over 12 amino acids. Germline loops: CDR1 SGHDN, CDR2 FVKESK. Using immunoSEQ multiplex PCR, the repertoire was profiled, and TCRdb retains in-frame clones only, with some absent. The sample lists over 150,000 clones, around 85% seen once, with 6.2% in the top ten.

The sequence derives from a man aged 35 to 55 who had recovered from COVID-19. The rearrangement links TRBV14 to TRBJ1-1; no firm D call. The sequencing sample was made of PBMCs or T cells enriched from blood (not recorded which). CDR3 amino acids: CASSQVNTEAFF. Here the CDR3 DNA reads TGTGCCAGCAGCCAAGTAAATACTGAAGCTTTCTTT.